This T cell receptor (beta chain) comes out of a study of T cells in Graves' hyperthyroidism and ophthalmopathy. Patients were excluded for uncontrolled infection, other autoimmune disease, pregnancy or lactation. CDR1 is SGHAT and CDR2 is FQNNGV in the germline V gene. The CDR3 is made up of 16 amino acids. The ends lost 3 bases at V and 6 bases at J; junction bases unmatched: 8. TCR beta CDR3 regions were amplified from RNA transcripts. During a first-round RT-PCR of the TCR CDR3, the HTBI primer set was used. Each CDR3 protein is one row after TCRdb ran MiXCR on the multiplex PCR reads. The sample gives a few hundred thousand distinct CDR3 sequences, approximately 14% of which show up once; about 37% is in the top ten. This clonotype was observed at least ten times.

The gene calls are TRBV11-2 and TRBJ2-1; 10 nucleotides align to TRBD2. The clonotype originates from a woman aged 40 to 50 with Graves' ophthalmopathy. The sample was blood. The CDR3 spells CASSLAGTSEVNEQFF. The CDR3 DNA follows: TGTGCCAGCAGCTTGGCCGGGACTAGCGAAGTCAATGAGCAGTTCTTC.